The entry below gives a single T cell receptor (beta chain) sequence along with its context. This clonotype has at least ten counts. No cognate antigen has been identified for it. Per-base quality was not reported, and no clone a single base away is much larger than it. The sample belongs to a study of regulatory T cells in long-lasting Graves disease (dated by TCRdb to the early 2020s). At the level of the whole study: Antithyroid drugs had been taken for less than 3 months by newly diagnosed Graves' disease patients. A total of roughly 35 samples underwent TCR sequencing: some 13 from persistent and about 20 from newly diagnosed Graves' disease patients. Persistent Graves' disease patients were compared with newly diagnosed Graves' disease patients by peripheral blood TCR sequencing and RNA sequencing. The study took place in China and was registered as a clinical trial. What the work shows at the level of the full study, not this receptor alone: Only the TCR beta chain was sequenced and analyzed. Persistent patients shared more public clonotypes among themselves (approximately 2,500) than newly diagnosed patients did (about 900). Peripheral blood alone was examined, since thyroid tissue, which constituted the primary lesion, could not be accessed. Compared with newly diagnosed patients, patients with persistent Graves' disease had lower TCR Shannon entropy and fewer highly expanded clones, which suggests clonal expansion. TRBV28, TRBJ1-2 and TRBJ2-5 were preferentially used in persistent disease, while TRBV20-1 and TRBJ2-1 were favored in newly diagnosed disease. The authors noted that the small sample size was a limitation that may lower accuracy.

The CDR3 contains 12 residues, cysteine and phenylalanine counted. The sequence is cut down to CDR3 DNA, 36 bases in frame from base 1. The CDR1 and CDR2 encoded by the germline V gene (reference sequence) are MNHEY and SMNVEV. Trimming takes 7 bases from V and 6 bases from J, and the germline ends sit 9 bases apart. The time point label corresponds to: newly diagnosed GD, antithyroid drugs for less than 3 months. RNA was extracted from PBMCs in TRIzol for both TCR sequencing and RNA sequencing. Graves' disease was diagnosed according to American Thyroid Association guidelines. Patients were recruited from an endocrinology department in Xi'an, China. Each patient gave approximately 9 milliliters of peripheral blood, collected in an EDTA anticoagulant tube. Ficoll Paque Plus density gradient separation was used to isolate PBMCs, and no further T cell sorting was performed. An Agilent 2100 Bioanalyzer and agarose gel were used to assess RNA quality, and a NanoDrop 2000 was used to measure RNA concentration.

Library generation was performed with multiplex PCR. The data were produced on an Illumina HiSeq 4000. TCR beta libraries were built with iRepertoire HTBI primers and Arm-PCR amplification of CDR3 regions. PCR products were gel purified before sequencing. As for how the authors treated the data: Gene usage analysis of CDR3 amino acid clonotypes relied on the roughly 64 TRBV and 12 to 15 TRBJ segments identified across samples. Filtered high-quality paired reads were merged into contigs using COPE and FqMerger. BLAST was used to align contigs to the IMGT TRBV, TRBD and TRBJ reference genes, and CDR3 was defined following IMGT. Highly expanded clones were defined as clonotypes with a frequency above 0.1%. Repertoire diversity was measured by Shannon entropy, and V-J evenness by the Gini coefficient. Clonotypes shared by more than one individual were considered public. Clones were called with MiXCR by TCRdb after fastp trimmed the public reads at Q25, and only in-frame beta chains were retained. A single entry per CDR3 protein holds the most common genes and DNA from its merged rows. TCRdb assigned the V and J calls; the authors' analysis was not used. Recorded for this sample are fewer than 350,000 distinct CDR3 sequences; 18% of them occurred a single time. The top ten hold about 40% of the sample.

The sequencing used peripheral blood mononuclear cells (PBMCs), collected at new diagnosis, from a patient treated with antithyroid drugs. Recombination joined TRBV27 with TRBJ2-2, with a tentative D gene TRBD2 over 5 matching bases. The source of this sequence is a female donor with Graves disease. CDR3 reads: CASKRRPGELFF. The DNA reads as follows: TGTGCCAGCAAACGGAGGCCCGGGGAGCTGTTTTTT.